This TCR beta chain was identified during a study of shared clonotypes between healthy human individuals. The V gene's germline CDR1 is LGHNA and CDR2 YNFKEQ. The length of the CDR3 is 14 residues. Authors' data handling: Filtering differed for immunoSEQ, which gave only junction sequences without quality scores. Some clones are missing from TCRdb's copy, which holds only in-frame ones; the method was immunoSEQ multiplex PCR. That table supplies the V and J calls and clone size; D and trimming were determined from the DNA. Among about 730,000 clones listed, 55% to 80% were seen once. Sequenced material: memory CD4+ T cells sorted from blood. The sample's subset: CD45RA-negative fraction. The genes are TRBV4-2 and TRBJ2-5; 7 bases are shared with TRBD2. The J call is in doubt because the DNA end fits TRBJ2-7 better. This clonotype was obtained from a woman in her thirties in good health. The CDR3 here is CASSELANSYEQYF. The CDR3 DNA follows: TGTGCCAGCAGCGAACTAGCGAACTCCTACGAGCAGTACTTC.